This is a list of T cell receptor beta chains from one sample in a study of cytomegalovirus exposure and HLA in healthy donors. The repertoire was sequenced with immunoSEQ multiplex PCR; TCRdb's copy has only in-frame clones and lacks some. The table has about 160,000 clones, roughly 84% seen once. Sample: PBMCs. These receptors originate from a man aged 25-45 years in good health and CMV-seronegative. CDR3s include the opening cysteine and the closing phenylalanine or tryptophan. A D gene is named only where the DNA matches it firmly. The size entry is marked missing in some rows and otherwise reads once, few, many or a size class.

d_gene,abundance,j_gene,v_gene,CDR3nt,CDR3aa
-,-,TRBJ2-5,TRBV28,TGTGCCAGCAGGATACCGGGACTTACAGAGACCCAGTACTTC,CASRIPGLTETQYF
-,once,TRBJ2-3,TRBV25-1,TGTGCCAGCAGTGAAAGCACTAGCTTTAGCACAGATACGCAGTATTTT,CASSESTSFSTDTQYF
-,-,TRBJ2-1,TRBV5-1,TGCGCCAGCAGCTTGGACAGACGCTCCTACAATGAGCAGTTCTTC,CASSLDRRSYNEQFF
-,-,TRBJ2-7,TRBV7-8,TGTGCCAGCAGCGAAGGACTCGCAAGCTCCTACGAGCAGTACTTC,CASSEGLASSYEQYF
TRBD2,few,TRBJ2-1,TRBV6-1,TGTGCCAGCTCCGGGACTAGCATGAATGAGCAGTTCTTC,CASSGTSMNEQFF
TRBD1,-,TRBJ1-1,TRBV18,TGTGCCAGCTCACCCGACAGGGACGGATCTGAAGCTTTCTTT,CASSPDRDGSEAFF
-,-,TRBJ1-1,TRBV4-1,TGCGCCAGCAGCCACGCCGGGGGAACGGGCACTGAGGCTTTCTTT,CASSHAGGTGTEAFF
TRBD1,-,TRBJ2-5,TRBV11-2,TGTGCCAGCAGCCTAAGACCCGGGACAGGGGGCGTTGAGCAGTACTTC,CASSLRPGTGGVEQYF
-,-,TRBJ1-2,TRBV10-2,TGCGCCAGCAGTGAGTCAGCGATGGTGACAGGTCTTAACTATGGCTACACCTTC,CASSESAMVTGLNYGYTF
-,-,TRBJ2-1,TRBV9,TGTGCCAGCAGCGCGCCGGACGGCACTAGCTCCTACAATGAGCAGTTCTTC,CASSAPDGTSSYNEQFF
-,-,TRBJ2-7,TRBV4-3,TGCGCCAGCAGCCCCCGGGCCTACGAGCAGTACTTC,CASSPRAYEQYF
TRBD1,-,TRBJ1-4,TRBV25-1,TGTGCCAGCAGTGGAAGACAGGGACGGACTAATGAAAAACTGTTTTTT,CASSGRQGRTNEKLFF
TRBD2,-,TRBJ2-1,TRBV6-4,TGTGCCAGCGAACCTCGGAGCGGGGTTGGGGAGCAGTTCTTC,CASEPRSGVGEQFF
TRBD1,-,TRBJ1-4,TRBV28,TGTGCCAGCAGTTTTTCGACAGGGGCCCCCTCAGAGTACGAAAAACTGTTTTTT,CASSFSTGAPSEYEKLFF
TRBD2,-,TRBJ2-3,TRBV12-5,TGTGCTAGTGGTTTCATGGTAGGTGGGACTAGCGGGAGAAGCACAGATACGCAGTATTTT,CASGFMVGGTSGRSTDTQYF
TRBD1,-,TRBJ2-7,TRBV19,TGTGCCAGTCGAGGGACAGCCTACGAGCAGTACTTC,CASRGTAYEQYF
TRBD1,-,TRBJ2-7,TRBV2,TGTGCCAGCAGTGAATTGGGGACAGCCTACGAGCAGTACTTC,CASSELGTAYEQYF
TRBD1,-,TRBJ1-1,TRBV23-1,TGCGCCAGCAGTCGACGGGACAGGCCCTCCGGGGCTTTCTTT,CASSRRDRPSGAFF
-,-,TRBJ2-5,TRBV11-2,TGTGCCAGCAGTTTTGACAGTTCACAAGAGACCCAGTACTTC,CASSFDSSQETQYF
TRBD1,-,TRBJ1-4,TRBV5-1,TGCGCCAGCAGCCCCGGGACAGGGGTTAATGAAAAACTGTTTTTT,CASSPGTGVNEKLFF
-,-,TRBJ2-7,TRBV11-3,TGTGCCAGCAGCTTCCCAGGGGCCTACGAGCAGTACTTC,CASSFPGAYEQYF
-,-,TRBJ2-7,TRBV5-5,TGTGCCAGCAGCCCGAGGGAACACTCCTACGAGCAGTACTTC,CASSPREHSYEQYF
TRBD1,-,TRBJ1-2,TRBV6-1,TGTGCCAGCAGATTGACAGGGCTCCCCAACTATGGCTACACCTTC,CASRLTGLPNYGYTF
-,-,TRBJ2-7,TRBV11-2,TGTGCCAGCAGCTTAGTCGGGAGTATGACCGACGAGCAGTACTTC,CASSLVGSMTDEQYF
TRBD1,-,TRBJ1-1,TRBV5-1,TGCGCCAGCAGCCTAGAGACAGGGTGGAGCACTGAAGCTTTCTTT,CASSLETGWSTEAFF
TRBD2,-,TRBJ2-5,TRBV6-5,TGTGCCAGCAGTACCTGGAGTAGCGGGGAGACCCAGTACTTC,CASSTWSSGETQYF
-,-,TRBJ2-7,TRBV19,TGTGCCAGTAGTATCCAGAGGAGCTCCTACGAGCAGTACTTC,CASSIQRSSYEQYF
-,-,TRBJ1-3,TRBV5-8,TGTGCCAGCAGCTTGATGGCGGTCAGCTCTGGAAACACCATATATTTT,CASSLMAVSSGNTIYF
-,-,TRBJ1-3,TRBV27,TGTGCCAGCAAAGGAGGAAGCCACTCTGGAAACACCATATATTTT,CASKGGSHSGNTIYF
-,few,TRBJ2-7,TRBV2,TGTGCCAGCAGTGATCTTTACTTTTCCTACGAGCAGTACTTC,CASSDLYFSYEQYF
TRBD1,-,TRBJ1-5,TRBV15,TGTGCCACCAGCAGCTACAGGGGTCAGCCCCAGCATTTT,CATSSYRGQPQHF
-,-,TRBJ2-1,TRBV4-1,TGCGCCAGCAGTAGACAGAAGACATGGGATGAGCAGTTCTTC,CASSRQKTWDEQFF
TRBD1,few,TRBJ1-1,TRBV2,TGTGCCAGCAGAAAAGGGGGCGCAGGGGCTGAAGCTTTCTTT,CASRKGGAGAEAFF
TRBD1,-,TRBJ1-4,TRBV30,TGTGCCTGGAGTGTACGGGGTAGGGACAGGGGGATTGAAAAACTGTTTTTT,CAWSVRGRDRGIEKLFF
TRBD2,-,TRBJ2-1,TRBV7-9,TGTGCCAGCAGCTTAGCCTCAGGGGGACTAGCTTGGAATGAGCAGTTCTTC,CASSLASGGLAWNEQFF
TRBD1,-,TRBJ1-6,TRBV10-3,TGTGCCATCAGTGACCCGGGACAGGGATCCTATAATTCACCCCTCCACTTT,CAISDPGQGSYNSPLHF
-,-,TRBJ2-5,TRBV5-1,TGCGCCAGCAGCTTGGCCTTAGAGACCCAGTACTTC,CASSLALETQYF
TRBD1,-,TRBJ1-1,TRBV27,TGTGCCAGCAGTCCTATGACAGGGGAGAACACTGACGCTTTCTTT,CASSPMTGENTDAFF